A single sample gave rise to the 21 T cell receptor beta chains below, sequenced in a study of blood T cell repertoires in COVID-19. Only in-frame clones appear in the TCRdb table, and some are missing; sequencing was by immunoSEQ multiplex PCR. The repertoire consists of hundreds of thousands of clones, with 75% to 90% occurring once and the leading ten covering about 2.5%. Sequenced sample: peripheral blood. The receptors derive from a woman aged 65 to 85 with active or convalescent COVID-19.

The CDR3 sequence is CASSIEPGQGAREQYF. DNA for the CDR3: TGTGCCAGTAGTATAGAGCCGGGACAGGGGGCGCGGGAGCAGTACTTC. The chain uses TRBV19 and TRBJ2-7, with 12 bases identical to TRBD1. The CDR3 runs to 16 residues. CDR1 is LNHDA, CDR2 SQIVND, per germline (reference sequence). V lost 0 bases, J lost 7 bases, and 7 bases stayed unmatched.

The chain uses TRBV10-3 and TRBJ2-5, with 13 nucleotides matching TRBD2. The CDR3 runs to 15 residues. Germline trimming cut 10 bases from V and 7 bases from J; bases unmatched to any gene: 12. Germline CDR1 ENHRY, CDR2 SYGVKD. The CDR3: CANAELAGGQGTQYF. CDR3 in DNA: TGTGCCAACGCTGAACTAGCGGGGGGGCAGGGGACCCAGTACTTC.

The chain recombines TRBV18 with TRBJ1-3; 10 bases line up with TRBD1. Germline V lookup: CDR1 KGHSH, CDR2 LQKENI. V trimming: 6 bases; J trimming: 4 bases; junction bases outside the gene matches: 6. The CDR3 is 15 residues long. The DNA for the CDR3 is TGTGCCAGCTCGACAGGGGGCGCGGAAGGAAACACCATATATTTT. Translated, it gives CASSTGGAEGNTIYF. Based on the CDR3 plus reference TRBV18 and TRBJ1-3, the full variable domain is NAGVMQNPRHLVRRRGQEARLRCSPMKGHSHVYWYRQLPEEGLKFMVYLQKENIIDESGMPKERFSAEFPKEGPSILRIQQVVRGDSAAYFCASSTGGAEGNTIYFGEGSWLTVV.

This clone was counted a single time. The CDR3 protein is CASSWAPSGGGDTQYF. Here the CDR3 DNA reads TGCGCCAGCAGCTGGGCCCCTAGCGGGGGAGGAGATACGCAGTATTTT. The J gene is TRBJ2-3, the V gene TRBV5-1; 10 positions agree with TRBD2. The CDR3 consists of 16 residues. Germline V gene sequence: CDR1 SGHRS, CDR2 YFSETQ. Trimming took 3 bases from V and 5 from J; bases not matched to a gene: 9.

This chain links TRBV18 with TRBJ1-6, with D hard to call. Trimming cost V 5 bases and J 8 bases, with 10 bases left between them. In germline, CDR1 is KGHSH, CDR2 LQKENI. This CDR3 is built from 13 residues. Written as DNA, the CDR3 is TGTGCCAGCTCAGACTCTTGGGATTCACCCCTCCACTTT. Translation: CASSDSWDSPLHF. The full variable domain, in which reference TRBV18 and TRBJ1-6 provide the parts outside the CDR3, is NAGVMQNPRHLVRRRGQEARLRCSPMKGHSHVYWYRQLPEEGLKFMVYLQKENIIDESGMPKERFSAEFPKEGPSILRIQQVVRGDSAAYFCASSDSWDSPLHFGNGTRLTVT.

The V and J genes are TRBV3-1 (or the pseudogene TRBV3-2) and TRBJ1-1; 7 positions agree with TRBD1. From germline, CDR1 is LGHDT and CDR2 YNNKEL (reference sequence). The CDR3 runs 15 residues. J lost 1 base, V lost 5 bases, and 7 bases had no gene match. The CDR3 region has the DNA TGTGCCAGCAGCAATTCCCGACAGGGGAACACTGAAGCTTTCTTT. Its translation is CASSNSRQGNTEAFF.

Worth noting for this clone: The same CDR3 arises from other DNA sequences in this sample as well. This rearrangement joins TRBV19 to TRBJ2-3, with unresolved D. The CDR3 runs to 13 residues. With 3 bases removed from V and 4 bases from J, the gap between germline ends came to 8 bases. CDR1 and CDR2 from the germline V gene are LNHDA and SQIVND (reference sequence). CDR3 sequence (DNA): TGTGCCAGTAGTATCGGTCTAGCAGATACGCAGTATTTT. Protein: CASSIGLADTQYF.

This sequence joins TRBV3-1 (or the pseudogene TRBV3-2) and TRBJ1-3; the D gene is possibly TRBD1 (6 bases). This CDR3 has 18 amino acids. Germline V lookup: CDR1 LGHDT, CDR2 YNNKEL (reference sequence). V gave up 4 bases and J gave up 3 bases, with 22 bases separating them. CDR3 in amino acids: CASSPSAGGPHFGNTIYF. CDR3 in DNA: TGTGCCAGCAGCCCCTCAGCGGGGGGGCCTCACTTTGGAAACACCATATATTTT.

This clone was picked up one time. The chain uses TRBV28 and TRBJ2-3, with 8 bases fitting TRBD2. The J segment lost 0 bases and the V segment lost 2 bases, leaving 10 bases of the junction unmatched. Germline values: CDR1 MDHEN, CDR2 SYDVKM. The length of the CDR3 is 18 residues. In DNA, the CDR3 is TGTGCCAGCAGTTTAGGGACTAGAGGGCTCCATAGCACAGATACGCAGTATTTT. Residues: CASSLGTRGLHSTDTQYF.

V usage is TRBV3-1 (or the pseudogene TRBV3-2) and J usage is TRBJ1-2; 11 bases map to TRBD1. The V gene end was trimmed by 4 bases and the J gene end by 5 bases; junction bases not matched to a gene: 3. Germline-derived CDR1 and CDR2 are LGHDT and YNNKEL (reference sequence). The CDR3 totals 14 residues. CDR3 loop: CASSRTGGEYGYTF. CDR3 coding DNA: TGTGCCAGCAGCCGGACAGGGGGCGAATATGGCTACACCTTC.

The chain joins TRBV19 to TRBJ2-7; D ambiguous. Germline lookup yields CDR1 LNHDA and CDR2 SQIVND (reference sequence). The CDR3 is made up of 13 amino acids. V was shortened by 7 bases and J by 2 bases, with 12 bases between the two germline ends. For the CDR3, the DNA is TGTGCCAGTAACGTCAGGTACGCCTACGAGCAGTACTTC. Amino acids: CASNVRYAYEQYF.

The V gene is TRBV4-3, the J gene TRBJ1-2; D may be TRBD1 (6 bases). V dropped 0 bases and J dropped 1 base, with 18 bases sitting between them. Germline assignment: CDR1 LGHNA and CDR2 YSLEER. This CDR3 is built from 18 residues. CDR3 nucleotides: TGCGCCAGCAGCCAAGACCCCGGAGGGGAGGGGGGTAACTATGGCTACACCTTC. Amino acid sequence: CASSQDPGGEGGNYGYTF.

This clone appeared a single time. This CDR3 reads CASSGRTGFEQYF. CDR3 DNA: TGTGCCAGCAGCGGCCGGACAGGGTTCGAGCAGTACTTC. The rearrangement joins TRBV9 to TRBJ2-7, with 8 bases lining up with TRBD1. The CDR3 extends over 13 amino acids. CDR1 and CDR2 from the germline V gene are SGDLS and YYNGEE. J gave up 6 bases and V 3 bases, and 5 bases lay outside the gene matches.

Note on this clone: At the DNA level, this CDR3 is encoded by other sequences in the same sample as well. CDR3 DNA sequence: TGCGCCAGCAGCTTGGGGCCGACAGATACGCAGTATTTT. Its protein product is CASSLGPTDTQYF. The chain employs TRBV5-1 and TRBJ2-3; D uncertain. Trimming took 0 bases from V and 3 from J, leaving 5 bases between them. CDR3 length equals 13 residues. Germline V gene lookup returns CDR1 SGHRS and CDR2 YFSETQ.

The rearrangement joins TRBV5-1 to TRBJ1-1; 9 nucleotides agree with TRBD1. With 3 bases clipped from V and 0 bases from J, the junction kept 6 bases outside the gene matches. The CDR3 is 16 amino acids. Germline CDR1 SGHRS, CDR2 YFSETQ. The CDR3 loop is CASSSGTGSMNTEAFF. In DNA form, the CDR3 reads TGCGCCAGCAGCTCCGGGACAGGGAGTATGAACACTGAAGCTTTCTTT. Full variable domain (missing parts from reference TRBV5-1 and TRBJ1-1): KAGVTQTPRYLIKTRGQQVTLSCSPISGHRSVSWYQQTPGQGLQFLFEYFSETQRNKGNFPGRFSGRQFSNSRSEMNVSTLELGDSALYLCASSSGTGSMNTEAFFGQGTRLTVV.

The rearrangement joins TRBV19 to TRBJ1-5; 12 bases fit TRBD1. The CDR3 is 20 amino acids. Trimming removed 7 bases from V and 0 bases from J; junction bases left unmatched: 16. Germline V lookup: CDR1 LNHDA, CDR2 SQIVND (reference sequence). The CDR3 DNA sequence: TGTGCCAGTACCAAATCCCCGGGGGGACAGGGGGCCTATAGCAATCAGCCCCAGCATTTT. Translating gives CASTKSPGGQGAYSNQPQHF.

The chain combines TRBV4-3 with TRBJ1-5, with D perhaps TRBD1 (6 bases). The CDR3 is 15 amino acids. Germline V gene lookup returns CDR1 LGHNA and CDR2 YSLEER. The V end lost 2 bases, the J end lost 11 bases, and 19 bases lay between the germline ends. CDR3 sequence reads: CASSQTPSQGEAQHF. In DNA form, the CDR3 reads TGCGCCAGCAGCCAAACCCCTTCACAGGGAGAAGCCCAGCATTTT.

V usage is TRBV5-4 and J usage is TRBJ2-2; 7 bases align to TRBD2. CDR3 length: 15 residues. With 0 bases clipped from V and 4 bases from J, the junction kept 3 bases outside the gene matches. The V gene's germline CDR1 is SGHNT and CDR2 YYREEE (reference sequence). CDR3 amino acids: CASSLVWEGTGELFF. CDR3 nucleotide sequence: TGTGCCAGCAGCTTGGTTTGGGAGGGCACCGGGGAGCTGTTTTTT. Together with reference TRBV5-4 and TRBJ2-2, the CDR3 gives the full variable domain: ETGVTQSPTHLIKTRGQQVTLRCSSQSGHNTVSWYQQALGQGPQFIFQYYREEENGRGNFPPRFSGLQFPNYSSELNVNALELDDSALYLCASSLVWEGTGELFFGEGSRLTVL.

This chain joins TRBV2 and TRBJ1-3; D not resolved. The CDR3 sequence is 14 residues long. V lost 7 bases and J lost 9, with 19 bases in between. Per the germline V gene, CDR1 is SNHLY and CDR2 is FYNNEI. CDR3 residues: CASTVEAGVSTIYF. Here the CDR3 DNA reads TGTGCCAGCACCGTCGAGGCGGGAGTGAGCACCATATATTTT.

The rearrangement joins TRBV27 to TRBJ1-3; D is unresolved. Trimming cost V 2 bases and J 0 bases, with 8 bases left between them. Germline CDR1 reads MNHEY; CDR2 reads SMNVEV (reference sequence). The CDR3 covers 15 residues. The CDR3 loop is CASSLEGHSGNTIYF. CDR3 DNA: TGTGCCAGCAGTTTAGAGGGTCACTCTGGAAACACCATATATTTT.

This clone was seen more than once but under ten times. CDR3: CASSLYRPGQPQHF. Here the CDR3 DNA reads TGTGCCAGCAGCTTGTACCGGCCAGGTCAGCCCCAGCATTTT. This chain uses TRBV5-5 with TRBJ1-5; D unclear. CDR1 SGHKS and CDR2 YYEKEE come from the germline V gene (reference sequence). There are 14 residues in the CDR3. Trimming left V 1 base short and J 6 bases short, with 11 bases between.